A selection of T cell receptor beta chains follows, all from one sample in a study of T cell responses to AZD1222 COVID-19 vaccine. Here immunoSEQ multiplex PCR was the method, and the copy in TCRdb shows in-frame clones only, minus some. This table has roughly 130,000 clones, 70% to 90% appearing once. The specimen was peripheral blood, collected on day 0 of AZD1222 vaccination. The receptors shown here come from an adult in good health. Both conserved end residues are trimmed from each CDR3.

CDR3aa,v_gene
ASSQDTGTNEKLF,TRBV4-3
SVGGQNQPQH,TRBV29-1
ASSFPLNVRDRYGEQY,TRBV27
ASSQAHRDYEQY,TRBV3-1/TRBV3-2
ASSFRGRNTEAF,TRBV11-2
AWSAPTWGNQPQH,TRBV30
ASSQLPWTDANTGELF,TRBV6-6
ASSLGLGGVGNEQF,TRBV11-3
ASSLSHVGYT,TRBV12-3/TRBV12-4
ASSESQTYYGYT,TRBV6-1
ASSVGQAPFSNYGYT,TRBV9